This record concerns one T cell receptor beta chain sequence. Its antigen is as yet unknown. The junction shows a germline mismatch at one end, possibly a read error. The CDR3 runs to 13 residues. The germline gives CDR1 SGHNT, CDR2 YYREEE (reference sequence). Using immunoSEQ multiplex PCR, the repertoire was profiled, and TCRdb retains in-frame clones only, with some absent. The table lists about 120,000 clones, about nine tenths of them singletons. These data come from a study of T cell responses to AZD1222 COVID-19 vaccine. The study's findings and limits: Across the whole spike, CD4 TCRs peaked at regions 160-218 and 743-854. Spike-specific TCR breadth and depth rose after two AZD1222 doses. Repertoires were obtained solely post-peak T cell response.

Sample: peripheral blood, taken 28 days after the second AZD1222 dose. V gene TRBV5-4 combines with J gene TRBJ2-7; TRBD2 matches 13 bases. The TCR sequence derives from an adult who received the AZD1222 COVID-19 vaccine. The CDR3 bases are TGTGCCAGCAGCTACGGACTAGCGGGGGAGCTGTACTTC. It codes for CASSYGLAGELYF.